The rows below give T cell receptor beta chains drawn from one sample of a study of T-cell memory formation after mild COVID-19. TCRdb used MiXCR to reprocess the 5' RACE reads, holding one entry per CDR3 protein. The sample has around 53,000 distinct CDR3 sequences; 10% to 15% are singletons. The specimen was PBMCs or a T cell subset sorted from them (not recorded which). The receptors originated from a man younger than 30 who had mild COVID-19 (a few samples of this study predate the infection). Cell type and time point are not known. CDR3s include the opening cysteine and the closing phenylalanine or tryptophan. A D gene is named only where the DNA matches it firmly. Size is stated for part of the rows, as once, few or many counts, or as a class when the clone is expanded.

V gene: TRBV7-7; J gene: TRBJ2-3; clone size: NA; CDR3 length: 15; D gene: TRBD1; CDR3 protein: CASSLGGGNTDTQYF; CDR3 DNA: TGTGCCAGCAGCTTAGGAGGGGGCAACACAGATACGCAGTATTTT
V gene: TRBV29-1; J gene: TRBJ1-1; clone size: few; CDR3 length: 12; D gene: NA; CDR3 protein: CSVATGRTEAFF; CDR3 DNA: TGCAGCGTTGCAACAGGTCGCACTGAAGCTTTCTTT
V gene: TRBV20-1; J gene: TRBJ1-1; clone size: NA; CDR3 length: 11; D gene: NA; CDR3 protein: CSARVNTEAFF; CDR3 DNA: TGCAGTGCTAGGGTTAACACTGAAGCTTTCTTT
V gene: TRBV5-1; J gene: TRBJ1-2; clone size: few; CDR3 length: 14; D gene: TRBD1; CDR3 protein: CASSFSQGASGYTF; CDR3 DNA: TGCGCCAGCAGCTTTTCACAGGGGGCAAGTGGCTACACCTTC
V gene: TRBV4-3; J gene: TRBJ2-1; clone size: many; CDR3 length: 14; D gene: NA; CDR3 protein: CASSHSGGRNEQFF; CDR3 DNA: TGCGCCAGCAGCCACAGCGGAGGGCGCAATGAGCAGTTCTTC
V gene: TRBV6-6; J gene: TRBJ1-5; clone size: NA; CDR3 length: 13; D gene: TRBD1; CDR3 protein: CASSRQGDQPQHF; CDR3 DNA: TGTGCCAGCAGTAGACAGGGGGATCAGCCCCAGCATTTT
V gene: TRBV12-3/TRBV12-4; J gene: TRBJ2-3; clone size: NA; CDR3 length: 18; D gene: TRBD2; CDR3 protein: CASTSPRRGLGSTDTQYF; CDR3 DNA: TGTGCCAGCACCTCACCTAGGCGGGGACTAGGATCCACAGATACGCAGTATTTT
V gene: TRBV7-9; J gene: TRBJ2-7; clone size: few; CDR3 length: 14; D gene: NA; CDR3 protein: CASSLGGAAYEQYF; CDR3 DNA: TGTGCCAGCAGCTTAGGGGGGGCCGCCTACGAGCAGTACTTC
V gene: TRBV27; J gene: TRBJ1-2; clone size: few; CDR3 length: 13; D gene: NA; CDR3 protein: CASSSLRGDGYTF; CDR3 DNA: TGTGCCAGCAGTTCTCTGCGGGGGGATGGCTACACCTTC
V gene: TRBV9; J gene: TRBJ2-7; clone size: few; CDR3 length: 15; D gene: TRBD2; CDR3 protein: CASSPPASGTYEQYF; CDR3 DNA: TGTGCCAGCAGCCCACCGGCTAGCGGGACGTACGAGCAGTACTTC
V gene: TRBV20-1; J gene: TRBJ2-1; clone size: few; CDR3 length: 15; D gene: TRBD2; CDR3 protein: CSARDGGGAYNEQFF; CDR3 DNA: TGCAGTGCTAGAGACGGCGGGGGGGCCTACAATGAGCAGTTCTTC
V gene: TRBV7-9; J gene: TRBJ1-2; clone size: NA; CDR3 length: 15; D gene: NA; CDR3 protein: CASSLAWAGTYGYTF; CDR3 DNA: TGTGCCAGCAGCTTAGCTTGGGCAGGCACCTATGGCTACACCTTC
V gene: TRBV7-8; J gene: TRBJ2-2; clone size: NA; CDR3 length: 16; D gene: NA; CDR3 protein: CASSLGVRLFTGELFF; CDR3 DNA: TGTGCCAGCAGCTTAGGAGTAAGACTGTTCACCGGGGAGCTGTTTTTT
V gene: TRBV5-1; J gene: TRBJ1-3; clone size: many; CDR3 length: 17; D gene: NA; CDR3 protein: CASSLDAAGAFGNTIYF; CDR3 DNA: TGCGCCAGCAGCTTGGACGCCGCGGGCGCATTCGGAAACACCATATATTTT
V gene: TRBV4-1; J gene: TRBJ1-1; clone size: few; CDR3 length: 14; D gene: NA; CDR3 protein: CASSQGITGGSAFF; CDR3 DNA: TGCGCCAGCAGCCAAGGGATTACCGGAGGGTCAGCTTTCTTT
V gene: TRBV5-4; J gene: TRBJ1-1; clone size: many; CDR3 length: 12; D gene: NA; CDR3 protein: CASSLANTEAFF; CDR3 DNA: TGTGCCAGCAGCTTGGCGAACACTGAAGCTTTCTTT
V gene: TRBV12-3/TRBV12-4; J gene: TRBJ1-2; clone size: few; CDR3 length: 14; D gene: NA; CDR3 protein: CASSLRGIGNGYTF; CDR3 DNA: TGTGCCAGCAGTTTGCGGGGAATTGGGAACGGCTACACCTTC
V gene: TRBV7-9; J gene: TRBJ1-5; clone size: few; CDR3 length: 15; D gene: NA; CDR3 protein: CASSLAGYSNQPQHF; CDR3 DNA: TGTGCCAGCAGCTTAGCAGGGTACAGCAATCAGCCCCAGCATTTT
V gene: TRBV30; J gene: TRBJ1-2; clone size: few; CDR3 length: 12; D gene: TRBD1; CDR3 protein: CAWNSRGHGYTF; CDR3 DNA: TGTGCCTGGAATTCTAGGGGGCATGGCTACACCTTC
V gene: TRBV4-1; J gene: TRBJ2-7; clone size: few; CDR3 length: 15; D gene: NA; CDR3 protein: CASSQGGGGDYEQYF; CDR3 DNA: TGCGCCAGCAGCCAAGGAGGAGGGGGGGACTACGAGCAGTACTTC
V gene: TRBV5-7; J gene: TRBJ1-1; clone size: NA; CDR3 length: 16; D gene: NA; CDR3 protein: CASSLRYRVENTEAFF; CDR3 DNA: TGTGCCAGCAGTTTAAGATACAGGGTGGAGAACACTGAAGCTTTCTTT
V gene: TRBV25-1; J gene: TRBJ1-2; clone size: NA; CDR3 length: 14; D gene: NA; CDR3 protein: CASSEWGDNYGYTF; CDR3 DNA: TGTGCCAGCAGTGAATGGGGGGACAACTATGGCTACACCTTC
V gene: TRBV5-6; J gene: TRBJ2-1; clone size: few; CDR3 length: 15; D gene: TRBD2; CDR3 protein: CASSSGERGVNEQFF; CDR3 DNA: TGTGCCAGCAGCTCGGGGGAGCGGGGGGTCAATGAGCAGTTCTTC
V gene: TRBV3-1; J gene: TRBJ2-1; clone size: many; CDR3 length: 16; D gene: NA; CDR3 protein: CASSQVTGENSGEQFF; CDR3 DNA: TGTGCCAGCAGCCAAGTGACCGGAGAGAACTCGGGTGAGCAGTTCTTC
V gene: TRBV6-2/TRBV6-3; J gene: TRBJ2-2; clone size: few; CDR3 length: 14; D gene: NA; CDR3 protein: CASSYTLSPRELFF; CDR3 DNA: TGTGCCAGCAGTTATACCCTCTCTCCCCGGGAGCTGTTTTTT
V gene: TRBV7-3; J gene: TRBJ2-3; clone size: few; CDR3 length: 13; D gene: NA; CDR3 protein: CASSFLGPDTQYF; CDR3 DNA: TGTGCCAGCAGCTTTCTGGGCCCAGATACGCAGTATTTT
V gene: TRBV5-1; J gene: TRBJ2-7; clone size: NA; CDR3 length: 13; D gene: NA; CDR3 protein: CASSQERVGEQYF; CDR3 DNA: TGCGCCAGCAGCCAAGAAAGGGTCGGCGAGCAGTACTTC
V gene: TRBV7-2; J gene: TRBJ2-3; clone size: few; CDR3 length: 15; D gene: NA; CDR3 protein: CASSSWSSGADTQYF; CDR3 DNA: TGTGCCAGCAGCAGCTGGTCCTCCGGCGCAGATACGCAGTATTTT
V gene: TRBV12-3/TRBV12-4; J gene: TRBJ2-7; clone size: few; CDR3 length: 15; D gene: NA; CDR3 protein: CASSRIRGSSYEQYF; CDR3 DNA: TGTGCCAGCAGTCGGATCCGAGGGAGCTCCTACGAGCAGTACTTC
V gene: TRBV5-1; J gene: TRBJ2-7; clone size: NA; CDR3 length: 14; D gene: NA; CDR3 protein: CASSFGRDPYEQYF; CDR3 DNA: TGCGCCAGCAGCTTCGGGCGGGATCCCTACGAGCAGTACTTC
V gene: TRBV7-2; J gene: TRBJ2-5; clone size: few; CDR3 length: 15; D gene: NA; CDR3 protein: CASSLVAGAQETQYF; CDR3 DNA: TGTGCCAGCAGCTTAGTTGCGGGTGCGCAAGAGACCCAGTACTTC
V gene: TRBV2; J gene: TRBJ1-6; clone size: many; CDR3 length: 16; D gene: TRBD1; CDR3 protein: CASRDRASSYNSPLHF; CDR3 DNA: TGTGCCAGCAGGGACAGGGCCAGCTCCTATAATTCACCCCTCCACTTT
V gene: TRBV5-1; J gene: TRBJ1-2; clone size: few; CDR3 length: 12; D gene: NA; CDR3 protein: CASSSNGRSYTF; CDR3 DNA: TGCGCCAGCAGCTCGAACGGACGGAGCTACACCTTC
V gene: TRBV5-1; J gene: TRBJ2-7; clone size: many; CDR3 length: 15; D gene: TRBD1; CDR3 protein: CASSLEGQGADEQYF; CDR3 DNA: TGCGCCAGCAGCTTGGAGGGACAGGGGGCTGATGAGCAGTACTTC
V gene: TRBV30; J gene: TRBJ2-7; clone size: NA; CDR3 length: 13; D gene: NA; CDR3 protein: CAWSDRRSYEQYF; CDR3 DNA: TGTGCCTGGAGTGACAGGCGGTCCTACGAGCAGTACTTC
V gene: TRBV29-1; J gene: TRBJ2-3; clone size: NA; CDR3 length: 13; D gene: TRBD2; CDR3 protein: CSASGGSTDTQYF; CDR3 DNA: TGCAGCGCAAGCGGGGGTAGCACAGATACGCAGTATTTT
V gene: TRBV4-3; J gene: TRBJ1-1; clone size: few; CDR3 length: 16; D gene: NA; CDR3 protein: CASSQDGPGGVGEAFF; CDR3 DNA: TGCGCCAGCAGCCAAGATGGCCCCGGGGGAGTCGGTGAAGCTTTCTTT
V gene: TRBV12-3/TRBV12-4; J gene: TRBJ1-2; clone size: NA; CDR3 length: 16; D gene: TRBD1; CDR3 protein: CASSLWTGADSGGYTF; CDR3 DNA: TGTGCCAGCAGCCTTTGGACAGGAGCAGATTCGGGTGGCTACACCTTC
V gene: TRBV4-1; J gene: TRBJ1-2; clone size: many; CDR3 length: 16; D gene: TRBD1; CDR3 protein: CASSQESYGTGGGYTF; CDR3 DNA: TGCGCCAGCAGCCAAGAATCGTACGGGACAGGCGGTGGCTACACCTTC
V gene: TRBV4-2; J gene: TRBJ2-4; clone size: many; CDR3 length: 18; D gene: NA; CDR3 protein: CASSQPTPPGPSGNIQYF; CDR3 DNA: TGTGCCAGCAGCCAACCTACCCCTCCCGGGCCCAGTGGCAACATTCAGTACTTC
V gene: TRBV20-1; J gene: TRBJ2-4; clone size: few; CDR3 length: 16; D gene: NA; CDR3 protein: CSARTQTQDMVNIQYF; CDR3 DNA: TGCAGTGCTAGAACCCAAACTCAGGATATGGTAAACATTCAGTACTTC
V gene: TRBV5-1; J gene: TRBJ2-7; clone size: NA; CDR3 length: 15; D gene: TRBD2; CDR3 protein: CASSFGSGGTYEQYF; CDR3 DNA: TGCGCCAGCAGCTTCGGTAGCGGGGGGACCTACGAGCAGTACTTC
V gene: TRBV24-1; J gene: TRBJ1-2; clone size: NA; CDR3 length: 14; D gene: NA; CDR3 protein: CATSQSQGFGGYTF; CDR3 DNA: TGTGCCACCAGTCAATCCCAGGGTTTTGGAGGCTACACCTTC
V gene: TRBV23-1; J gene: TRBJ2-7; clone size: NA; CDR3 length: 11; D gene: TRBD2; CDR3 protein: CASGGGYEQYF; CDR3 DNA: TGCGCCAGCGGGGGGGGGTACGAGCAGTACTTC
V gene: TRBV20-1; J gene: TRBJ1-1; clone size: NA; CDR3 length: 15; D gene: NA; CDR3 protein: CSAREPSGADTEAFF; CDR3 DNA: TGCAGTGCTAGAGAACCGTCAGGGGCCGACACTGAAGCTTTCTTT
V gene: TRBV10-3; J gene: TRBJ2-2; clone size: few; CDR3 length: 19; D gene: TRBD2; CDR3 protein: CAISEAPALAGGNTGELFF; CDR3 DNA: TGTGCCATCAGTGAGGCCCCCGCTTTAGCGGGGGGCAACACCGGGGAGCTGTTTTTT
V gene: TRBV5-1; J gene: TRBJ2-1; clone size: many; CDR3 length: 15; D gene: NA; CDR3 protein: CASSLWGSSYNEQFF; CDR3 DNA: TGCGCCAGCAGCTTGTGGGGGAGCTCCTACAATGAGCAGTTCTTC
V gene: TRBV7-8; J gene: TRBJ1-2; clone size: NA; CDR3 length: 12; D gene: TRBD1; CDR3 protein: CASSSYRGGYTF; CDR3 DNA: TGTGCCAGCAGCTCGTACAGGGGTGGCTACACCTTC
V gene: TRBV20-1; J gene: TRBJ2-2; clone size: NA; CDR3 length: 14; D gene: NA; CDR3 protein: CSAFRDAAPGELFF; CDR3 DNA: TGCAGTGCTTTCCGGGACGCGGCTCCCGGGGAGCTGTTTTTT
V gene: TRBV6-5; J gene: TRBJ2-1; clone size: many; CDR3 length: 18; D gene: TRBD2; CDR3 protein: CASSLTGTSGISGNEQFF; CDR3 DNA: TGTGCCAGCAGCCTAACCGGGACTAGCGGGATATCGGGCAATGAGCAGTTCTTC
V gene: TRBV4-1; J gene: TRBJ1-5; clone size: NA; CDR3 length: 14; D gene: TRBD1; CDR3 protein: CASSQARGLQPQHF; CDR3 DNA: TGCGCCAGCAGCCAAGCCAGGGGGCTTCAGCCCCAGCATTTT
V gene: TRBV20-1; J gene: TRBJ2-7; clone size: many; CDR3 length: 18; D gene: TRBD1; CDR3 protein: CSASIYGQVRPDYYEQYF; CDR3 DNA: TGCAGTGCTAGCATCTATGGACAGGTCCGCCCCGACTACTACGAGCAGTACTTC
V gene: TRBV27; J gene: TRBJ2-1; clone size: many; CDR3 length: 14; D gene: NA; CDR3 protein: CASYGLHSYNEQFF; CDR3 DNA: TGTGCCAGTTACGGACTCCACTCCTACAATGAGCAGTTCTTC